The 21 T cell receptor beta chains in this list originate from one sample, sequenced in a study of blood T cell repertoires in COVID-19. Using immunoSEQ multiplex PCR, the repertoire was profiled, and TCRdb retains in-frame clones only, with some absent. The sample carries 60,000 to 80,000 clones, 65% to 85% recorded once. The specimen was PBMCs or T cells enriched from blood (not recorded which). Source of these receptors: a woman aged 40 to 50 with acute COVID-19.

The rearrangement joins TRBV29-1 to TRBJ2-7; 9 bases are a match to TRBD1. V lost 5 bases and J lost 6; bases outside the gene matches: 14. The CDR3 extends over 15 amino acids. Per germline, CDR1 SQVTM and CDR2 ANQGSEA. The CDR3 loop is CSVTPWTGVGGEQYF. In DNA, the CDR3 is TGCAGCGTTACCCCCTGGACAGGGGTTGGTGGCGAGCAGTACTTC.

The chain carries TRBV18 and TRBJ1-4; weak D call: TRBD1 (5 bases). The CDR3 runs 14 residues. CDR1 and CDR2 (germline): KGHSH, LQKENI. V was clipped by 4 bases and J by 8 bases, with 14 bases between them. CDR3 nucleotide sequence: TGTGCCAGCTCACTTGGGGGGACTGGAGAAAAACTGTTTTTT. Its translation is CASSLGGTGEKLFF.

This clone occurred once. V gene TRBV3-1 (or the pseudogene TRBV3-2) combines with J gene TRBJ1-2, with D unresolved. Trimming removed 2 bases at V and 4 bases at J, with 5 bases between. The CDR3 extends over 12 amino acids. Germline loops: CDR1 LGHDT, CDR2 YNNKEL (reference sequence). CDR3 DNA sequence: TGTGCCAGCAGCCAACTCAGCTATGGCTACACCTTC. Its translation: CASSQLSYGYTF.

This clone was detected once. The chain combines TRBV11-2 with TRBJ1-4; no definite D call. Trimming left V 1 base short and J 0 bases short, with 12 bases between. Germline lookup yields CDR1 SGHAT and CDR2 FQNNGV. CDR3 length: 17 amino acids. This CDR3 reads CASSLVRVPATNEKLFF. The DNA of the CDR3 is TGTGCCAGCAGCTTAGTACGAGTTCCTGCAACTAATGAAAAACTGTTTTTT.

The DNA of the CDR3 is TGTGCCAGCAGTTTAACCCTCGGGACAGGGAATCAGCCCCAGCATTTT. Encoded protein: CASSLTLGTGNQPQHF. V gene TRBV28 combines with J gene TRBJ1-5; TRBD1 agrees at 9 bases. The CDR3 runs to 16 residues. Losses at the gene ends were 2 bases for V and 4 bases for J; bases not matched to a gene: 6. Germline V gene sequence: CDR1 MDHEN, CDR2 SYDVKM.

The chain carries TRBV29-1 and TRBJ1-2; D call uncertain. V was clipped by 0 bases and J by 0 bases, with 11 bases between them. CDR3 length: 15 residues. CDR1 is SQVTM and CDR2 is ANQGSEA in the germline V gene. The CDR3, as DNA: TGCAGCGTTGAAGATTTTGGAGGTACTAACTATGGCTACACCTTC. Translating gives CSVEDFGGTNYGYTF.

This clone was counted between two and nine times. The chain employs TRBV5-1 and TRBJ1-1; D is undetermined. The CDR3 extends over 13 amino acids. The V end lost 4 bases, the J end lost 1 base, and 8 bases lay between the germline ends. Germline-derived CDR1 and CDR2 are SGHRS and YFSETQ. The CDR3 DNA sequence: TGCGCCAGCAGCGGAGAACGGAACACTGAAGCTTTCTTT. Translation gives CASSGERNTEAFF.

The chain joins TRBV2 to TRBJ2-2, with 7 bases aligning to TRBD1. V was clipped by 4 bases and J by 1 base; unmatched bases: 9. The CDR3 is made up of 17 amino acids. Germline loops: CDR1 SNHLY, CDR2 FYNNEI. This CDR3 is CASSGQGDVLNTGELFF. Here the CDR3 DNA reads TGTGCCAGCAGTGGTCAGGGGGACGTATTGAACACCGGGGAGCTGTTTTTT.

The chain is built from TRBV6-5 and TRBJ1-6; TRBD1 is a possible D gene (6 bases). The V gene's germline CDR1 is MNHEY and CDR2 SVGAGI. Trimming removed 5 bases from V and 10 bases from J, with 12 bases in between. The length of the CDR3 is 13 residues. For the CDR3, the DNA is TGTGCCAGCAGTAAGGACAGAGGGTCACCCCTCCACTTT. Encoded protein: CASSKDRGSPLHF.

This clone was counted a few times. The V call is TRBV11-3, the J call TRBJ2-6; D uncertain. CDR3 length: 16 amino acids. The germline CDR1 and CDR2 sequences are SGHNT and YENEEA. Deletions cut 5 bases from V and 1 base from J, with 12 bases between. The chain's CDR3 is CASSGKDFSGANVLTF. The CDR3 nucleotides read TGTGCCAGCAGCGGCAAAGACTTTTCTGGGGCCAACGTCCTGACTTTC.

Only a few counts were recorded for this clone. The chain employs TRBV27 and TRBJ1-2; 8 bases match TRBD1. In germline, CDR1 is MNHEY, CDR2 SMNVEV (reference sequence). Trimming cost V 3 bases and J 5 bases; bases outside gene matches: 14. This CDR3 has 17 amino acids. In DNA form, the CDR3 reads TGTGCCAGCAGTTTCTCCTTCGACAGGGGATTGTTTTATGGCTACACCTTC. Its translation: CASSFSFDRGLFYGYTF.

This clone was recorded a few times. The chain uses TRBV10-3 and TRBJ2-1; D is undetermined. Germline assignment: CDR1 ENHRY and CDR2 SYGVKD. The ends were cut back, 6 bases at V and 3 bases at J, with 3 bases in the middle. The CDR3 totals 11 residues. The CDR3 protein is CAISNYNEQFF. In DNA, the CDR3 is TGTGCCATCAGCAACTACAATGAGCAGTTCTTC.

V gene TRBV18 combines with J gene TRBJ2-7; D not resolved. The CDR3 spans 14 residues. Trimming cost V 4 bases and J 2 bases, with 12 bases left between them. Germline CDR1 KGHSH, CDR2 LQKENI. CDR3 nucleotides: TGTGCCAGCTCACAGGAGCCCGGAGCCTACGAGCAGTACGTC. Its protein is CASSQEPGAYEQYV.

This clone was seen just once. The V and J genes are TRBV2 and TRBJ2-1; 7 bases fit TRBD1. Germline CDR1 and CDR2: SNHLY and FYNNEI. The J segment lost 1 base and the V segment lost 4 bases, leaving 4 bases of the junction unmatched. The CDR3 covers 15 residues. CDR3 loop: CASSAGTASYNEQFF. CDR3 sequence (DNA): TGTGCCAGCAGTGCCGGGACAGCTTCCTACAATGAGCAGTTCTTC.

The J gene is TRBJ1-4, the V gene TRBV5-1, with TRBD1 matching over 8 bases. CDR3 size: 14 residues. V trimming: 3 bases; J trimming: 7 bases; junction bases outside the gene matches: 5. Germline values: CDR1 SGHRS, CDR2 YFSETQ. The CDR3 here is CASSSGGAGEKLFF. DNA of the CDR3: TGCGCCAGCAGCTCAGGGGGCGCCGGTGAAAAACTGTTTTTT.

The V call is TRBV27, the J call TRBJ2-1; 14 nucleotides agree with TRBD2. The CDR3 runs 15 residues. J gave up 9 bases and V 5 bases, and 6 bases lay outside the gene matches. Germline V gene sequence: CDR1 MNHEY, CDR2 SMNVEV (reference sequence). CDR3 residues: CASSPGTSGSGEQFF. CDR3 DNA sequence: TGTGCCAGCAGTCCGGGGACTAGCGGGAGTGGTGAGCAGTTCTTC.

The table lists this clone with many counts. The gene calls are TRBV10-3 and TRBJ1-3; 7 positions match TRBD1. Germline-derived CDR1 and CDR2 are ENHRY and SYGVKD. This CDR3 contains 20 residues. J gave up 4 bases and V 8 bases, and 26 bases lay outside the gene matches. The CDR3 region is CAIGRSFGRVLRGEGNTIYF. The CDR3 nucleotides read TGTGCCATCGGACGCTCTTTTGGTCGAGTGCTCAGGGGGGAAGGAAACACCATATATTTT.

The V gene is TRBV5-4, the J gene TRBJ2-5, with 12 bases that match TRBD2. Trimming removed 3 bases from V and 9 bases from J; junction bases left unmatched: 12. Germline CDR1 SGHNT, CDR2 YYREEE (reference sequence). The CDR3 sequence is 16 residues long. CDR3 loop: CASSSKTSGGARAQYF. For the CDR3, the DNA is TGTGCCAGCAGCTCAAAGACTAGCGGGGGTGCTCGGGCCCAGTACTTC.

The gene calls are TRBV3-1 (or the pseudogene TRBV3-2) and TRBJ1-4, with a possible D match to TRBD1 (5 bases). This CDR3 has 15 residues. With 1 base removed from V and 4 bases from J, the gap between germline ends came to 10 bases. CDR1 is LGHDT, CDR2 YNNKEL, per germline (reference sequence). CDR3 in amino acids: CASSQVGVVNEKLFF. CDR3 nucleotide sequence: TGTGCCAGCAGCCAAGTAGGGGTAGTTAATGAAAAACTGTTTTTT.

This chain uses TRBV4-1 with TRBJ1-1; D is undetermined. CDR1 MGHRA and CDR2 YSYEKL come from the germline V gene. Trimming removed 2 bases at V and 1 base at J, with 8 bases between. This CDR3 contains 14 residues. CDR3 residues: CASSQPGENTEAFF. The CDR3 bases are TGCGCCAGCAGCCAACCCGGGGAGAACACTGAAGCTTTCTTT.

The V gene is TRBV4-1, the J gene TRBJ1-5; 7 bases align to TRBD1. J lost 7 bases, V lost 2 bases, and 11 bases had no gene match. The CDR3 consists of 16 residues. Germline V gene sequence: CDR1 MGHRA, CDR2 YSYEKL. Here the CDR3 DNA reads TGCGCCAGCAGCCAACCAACCGAGGCAGGGGGACAGCCCCAGCATTTT. Protein sequence: CASSQPTEAGGQPQHF.